The 29 T cell receptor beta chains reported below all come from one sample, sequenced in a study of blood T cell repertoires in COVID-19. This table comes from immunoSEQ multiplex PCR, and its TCRdb copy is limited to in-frame clones, with some not included. The profile shows about 290,000 clones, about 90% of them singletons. Source material: peripheral blood. The receptor source for this set is a woman aged 25 to 39 with COVID-19, enrolled during active disease.

The J gene is TRBJ2-1, the V gene TRBV5-1; TRBD2 matches 7 bases. Trimming removed 2 bases from V and 5 bases from J; junction bases left unmatched: 1. Per the germline V gene, CDR1 is SGHRS and CDR2 is YFSETQ. The CDR3 is made up of 13 amino acids. The CDR3 here is CASSFSGDNEQFF. The CDR3 region has the DNA TGCGCCAGCAGCTTCAGCGGGGACAATGAGCAGTTCTTC.

This sequence joins TRBV19 and TRBJ1-3; 8 nucleotides match TRBD1. The J segment lost 5 bases and the V segment lost 8 bases, leaving 5 bases of the junction unmatched. Germline values: CDR1 LNHDA, CDR2 SQIVND (reference sequence). The CDR3 loop spans 13 amino acids. DNA of the CDR3: TGTGCCAGTCTGGACAGGGTGAGAAACACCATATATTTT. This encodes CASLDRVRNTIYF.

The chain couples TRBV6-1 to TRBJ1-1; TRBD1 agrees at 7 bases. The CDR3 sequence is 15 residues long. Trimming took 2 bases from V and 5 from J; bases not matched to a gene: 8. CDR1 is MNHNS, CDR2 SASEGT, per germline. The CDR3 loop reads CASSEIRGQFTEAFF. The CDR3 coding sequence is TGTGCCAGCAGTGAAATCAGGGGACAGTTTACTGAAGCTTTCTTT.

The V gene is TRBV7-2, the J gene TRBJ1-1, with TRBD1 as a possible D gene (6 bases). V lost 3 bases, J lost 5 bases, and 10 bases lay in between. Germline V gene data show CDR1 as SGHTA and CDR2 as FQGNSA. This CDR3 has 13 residues. The CDR3 loop is CASSFRGMTEAFF. The CDR3 DNA is TGTGCCAGCAGCTTTAGGGGGATGACTGAAGCTTTCTTT.

CDR3 in DNA: TGTGCCAGCTCACCTCAATCGGGACAGTCCCGCTCCTACGAGCAGTACTTC. Translating gives CASSPQSGQSRSYEQYF. The J gene is TRBJ2-5, the V gene TRBV18; 7 nucleotides line up with TRBD1. The DNA end is a closer match to TRBJ2-7, so the J assignment may be wrong. CDR3 length: 17 residues. Germline V gene lookup returns CDR1 KGHSH and CDR2 LQKENI.

The CDR3 DNA reads as TGTGCCAGCAGTGACCCGCGGAGCGGAAACACCATATATTTT. This codes for CASSDPRSGNTIYF. The chain has TRBV6-1 and TRBJ1-3, with D unclear. Looked up from germline, CDR1 is MNHNS and CDR2 is SASEGT. Between the trimmed V and J ends, which lost 3 bases and 4 bases, there was a span of 10 bases. The CDR3 length is 14 residues.

This sequence joins TRBV27 and TRBJ1-5, with 9 positions matching TRBD1. J was trimmed by 3 bases and V by 7 bases; bases with no gene match: 16. Germline V CDR1 and CDR2: MNHEY, SMNVEV (reference sequence). This CDR3 contains 18 residues. For the CDR3, the DNA is TGTGCCAGCACCAACACAGGGGGCGCATTTAACTTCAATCAGCCCCAGCATTTT. It is translated as CASTNTGGAFNFNQPQHF.

The chain uses TRBV6-5 and TRBJ1-4; no clear D gene. Deletions cut 0 bases from V and 5 bases from J, with 7 bases between. The CDR3 is 14 amino acids. CDR1 and CDR2 (germline): MNHEY, SVGAGI. The CDR3 DNA sequence: TGTGCCAGCAGTTACTCGTACAGAAATGAAAAACTGTTTTTT. Its translation is CASSYSYRNEKLFF.

This clone occurred a few times. The V gene is TRBV7-6, the J gene TRBJ1-3, with D tentatively TRBD1 (6 bases). CDR3 length: 15 amino acids. Trimming left V 0 bases short and J 3 bases short, with 9 bases between. Germline CDR1 and CDR2: SGHVS and FNYEAQ. This CDR3 is CASSLAQGFGNTIYF. In DNA form, the CDR3 reads TGTGCCAGCAGCTTAGCTCAGGGGTTTGGAAACACCATATATTTT.

V and J are TRBV5-6 and TRBJ1-1, with D unresolved. Germline V gene lookup returns CDR1 SGHDT and CDR2 YYEEEE. Trimming removed 0 bases from V and 2 bases from J, with 8 bases in between. CDR3 length: 14 residues. The CDR3 protein is CASSLGSVNTEAFF. DNA for the CDR3: TGTGCCAGCAGCTTGGGGTCAGTAAACACTGAAGCTTTCTTT.

This clone has only one observation. The V call is TRBV25-1, the J call TRBJ2-1; 9 positions match TRBD2. Germline V gene sequence: CDR1 MGHDK, CDR2 SYGVNS. The V segment lost 9 bases and the J segment 2 bases; nucleotides outside the gene matches: 5. The CDR3 totals 14 residues. In nucleotides, the CDR3 is TGTGCCAGTTCACTAGCGGGCGCCTACAATGAGCAGTTCTTC. This sequence encodes CASSLAGAYNEQFF. The whole variable domain, filled in from reference TRBV25-1 and TRBJ2-1, reads EADIYQTPRYLVIGTGKKITLECSQTMGHDKMYWYQQDPGMELHLIHYSYGVNSTEKGDLSSESTVSRIRTEHFPLTLESARPSHTSQYLCASSLAGAYNEQFFGPGTRLTVL.

The chain recombines TRBV18 with TRBJ1-1; no definite D call. Germline CDR1 and CDR2: KGHSH and LQKENI. CDR3 length equals 15 residues. Trimming removed 3 bases at V and 1 base at J, with 12 bases between. The CDR3 coding sequence is TGTGCCAGCTCACCCACCGGAGTAAAGAACACTGAAGCTTTCTTT. Translated: CASSPTGVKNTEAFF.

The V call is TRBV5-1, the J call TRBJ1-4, with 8 bases lining up with TRBD1. V lost 4 bases, J lost 3 bases, and 14 bases stayed unmatched. The CDR3 consists of 18 residues. Germline values: CDR1 SGHRS, CDR2 YFSETQ. The CDR3 is CASSPHGQGRNPNEKLFF. The CDR3 DNA follows: TGCGCCAGCAGCCCTCATGGACAGGGCAGAAACCCTAATGAAAAACTGTTTTTT.

The rearrangement joins TRBV18 to TRBJ2-7; TRBD1 matches 9 bases. This CDR3 has 14 amino acids. The trim removed 6 bases at V and 3 bases at J, leaving 6 bases unmatched. CDR1 KGHSH and CDR2 LQKENI come from the germline V gene. The DNA for the CDR3 is TGTGCCAGCTCCTCCGGGACAGGGATCTACGAGCAGTACTTC. Its protein product is CASSSGTGIYEQYF.

The chain combines TRBV6-5 with TRBJ1-2, with TRBD1 matching 9 bases. Germline V gene data show CDR1 as MNHEY and CDR2 as SVGAGI. V was clipped by 8 bases and J by 1 base; unmatched bases: 2. The CDR3 length is 13 residues. This CDR3 is CASRDRVNYGYTF. CDR3 DNA sequence: TGTGCCAGCCGGGACAGGGTTAACTATGGCTACACCTTC.

In nucleotides, the CDR3 is TGTGCCAGCAGTTACCGCCGTCCGGCAGATACGCAGTATTTT. It translates to CASSYRRPADTQYF. This chain links TRBV6-5 with TRBJ2-3; D uncertain. This CDR3 spans 14 amino acids. Germline CDR1 MNHEY, CDR2 SVGAGI. V lost 2 bases to trimming and J lost 4 bases, with 10 bases between them.

This clone was found once. V and J are TRBV5-1 and TRBJ1-1, with a tentative D call TRBD1 (5 bases). The V end was cut by 3 bases, the J end by 1 base, with 10 bases between. The CDR3 runs 14 residues. Germline V gene sequence: CDR1 SGHRS, CDR2 YFSETQ. The CDR3 protein is CASSSGGGNTEAFF. CDR3 nucleotide sequence: TGCGCCAGCAGCTCCGGGGGTGGGAACACTGAAGCTTTCTTT.

The V and J genes are TRBV5-1 and TRBJ2-5; 12 nucleotides align to TRBD2. V was pared by 4 bases and J by 4 bases, with 17 bases of the junction left unmatched. This CDR3 is 19 amino acids long. Germline lookup yields CDR1 SGHRS and CDR2 YFSETQ. CDR3 region: CASSLGLAGSPRNGETQYF. CDR3 nucleotide sequence: TGCGCCAGCAGCCTCGGACTAGCGGGGAGTCCCAGAAACGGAGAGACCCAGTACTTC.

The chain has TRBV4-1 and TRBJ2-1; 9 bases line up with TRBD1. The CDR3 runs 15 residues. V trimming: 0 bases; J trimming: 6 bases; junction bases outside the gene matches: 3. Germline CDR1 MGHRA, CDR2 YSYEKL. The CDR3: CASSQEQGAVNEQFF. CDR3 DNA: TGCGCCAGCAGCCAAGAACAGGGGGCGGTCAATGAGCAGTTCTTC.

The V gene is TRBV5-4, the J gene TRBJ2-2, with 8 bases matching TRBD1. Germline CDR1 is SGHNT and CDR2 is YYREEE (reference sequence). Trimming took 3 bases from V and 4 from J; bases not matched to a gene: 8. CDR3 size: 16 residues. The CDR3, as DNA: TGTGCCAGCAGCTCCCCTCGACAGGGGCGCACCGGGGAGCTGTTTTTT. The encoded protein is CASSSPRQGRTGELFF.

The chain carries TRBV7-6 and TRBJ1-1; 12 nucleotides align to TRBD1. CDR3 length equals 16 residues. The germline V gene encodes CDR1 SGHVS and CDR2 FNYEAQ. The V gene end was trimmed by 0 bases and the J gene end by 11 bases; junction bases not matched to a gene: 10. CDR3 amino acids: CASSLALGQGAWGAFF. DNA for the CDR3: TGTGCCAGCAGCTTAGCGCTGGGACAGGGGGCCTGGGGGGCTTTCTTT.

The chain links TRBV5-1 to TRBJ1-1, with D possibly matching TRBD1 (6 bases). Germline V CDR1 and CDR2: SGHRS, YFSETQ. There are 15 residues in the CDR3. V shed 0 bases and J shed 2 bases, with 11 bases lying between them. The CDR3 spells CASSLAGRGNTEAFF. For the CDR3, the DNA is TGCGCCAGCAGCTTGGCTGGCAGGGGTAACACTGAAGCTTTCTTT.

The CDR3 is CASSPDRGHSPLHF. CDR3 sequence (DNA): TGTGCCAGCAGCCCCGACAGGGGCCATTCACCCCTCCACTTT. The rearrangement joins TRBV7-6 to TRBJ1-6; the match to TRBD1 covers 8 bases. The CDR3 is 14 residues long. V shed 5 bases and J 8 bases; nucleotides not matched to a gene: 5. CDR1 and CDR2 from the germline V gene are SGHVS and FNYEAQ.

The V call is TRBV3-1 (or the pseudogene TRBV3-2), the J call TRBJ2-3; 10 bases map to TRBD2. The V segment lost 6 bases and the J segment 1 base; nucleotides outside the gene matches: 10. Looked up from germline, CDR1 is LGHDT and CDR2 is YNNKEL (reference sequence). CDR3 length: 17 amino acids. The CDR3 region has the DNA TGTGCCAGCAGTCACCCGATAGCGGGGGGACGCACAGATACGCAGTATTTT. Encoded protein: CASSHPIAGGRTDTQYF.

V usage is TRBV7-9 and J usage is TRBJ1-1, with D possibly being TRBD1 (5 bases). The germline V and J ends were trimmed by 5 bases and 3 bases, with 28 bases remaining between them. This CDR3 has 19 amino acids. Germline loops: CDR1 SEHNR, CDR2 FQNEAQ (reference sequence). CDR3 nucleotides: TGTGCCAGCAGCCCGGGGGAAGGACGAACCTTTCCATCGGACACTGAAGCTTTCTTT. Translating gives CASSPGEGRTFPSDTEAFF.

The V gene is TRBV9, the J gene TRBJ2-1, with 9 bases that match TRBD2. This CDR3 has 15 residues. CDR1 and CDR2 from the germline V gene are SGDLS and YYNGEE. V lost 2 bases to trimming and J lost 3 bases; unmatched junction nucleotides: 3. CDR3 sequence (DNA): TGTGCCAGCAGCGTCGGGACTAGCATCTACAATGAGCAGTTCTTC. Protein sequence: CASSVGTSIYNEQFF. Variable domain in full (rest from reference TRBV9 and TRBJ2-1): DSGVTQTPKHLITATGQRVTLRCSPRSGDLSVYWYQQSLDQGLQFLIQYYNGEERAKGNILERFSAQQFPDLHSELNLSSLELGDSALYFCASSVGTSIYNEQFFGPGTRLTVL.

The chain recombines TRBV6-6 with TRBJ2-1; D remains ambiguous. The CDR3 sequence is 15 residues long. Trimming left V 3 bases short and J 9 bases short, with 18 bases between. Germline V CDR1 and CDR2: MNHNY, SVGAGI (reference sequence). For the CDR3, the DNA is TGTGCCAGCAGTTATCTAGAGCCACCCCTGGGTGAGCAGTTCTTC. Protein product: CASSYLEPPLGEQFF.

This clone has only a few counts. This chain uses TRBV7-5 with TRBJ1-5. TRBV7-5 is labeled a pseudogene. The CDR3 is 14 amino acids. The CDR3 sequence: CVLGGGWWNQPQHF. The CDR3 region has the DNA TGTGTCCTAGGGGGGGGCTGGTGGAATCAGCCCCAGCATTTT.

The chain carries TRBV2 and TRBJ1-2; no reliable D call. The CDR3 is made up of 12 amino acids. V lost 3 bases, J lost 4 bases, and 6 bases lay in between. Germline CDR1 and CDR2: SNHLY and FYNNEI. The CDR3 reads CASSDTGYGYTF. The CDR3, as DNA: TGTGCCAGCAGTGATACCGGCTATGGCTACACCTTC.